These T cell receptor beta chains were read from a single sample in a study of shared clonotypes between healthy human individuals. This table comes from immunoSEQ multiplex PCR, and its TCRdb copy is limited to in-frame clones, with some not included. This sample has approximately 350,000 clones, with 96% found just once. Sequenced material: memory CD8+ T cells sorted from blood. The receptors stem from a man between 25 and 39 years old in good health. The CDR3 runs from the conserved cysteine through the conserved F or W. Each record gives: clone size, V gene, D gene, J gene, CDR3 DNA, CDR3 protein. The D gene is left open where the match is weak. Expanded clones are given a class, and other clones once, few, many or no size at all.

once	TRBV19	TRBD1	TRBJ1-5	TGTGCCAGTAGTCCGGGCTGGGTGCGACAGGGCGGAAATCAGCCCCAGCATTTT	CASSPGWVRQGGNQPQHF
once	TRBV14	TRBD1	TRBJ2-7	TGTGCCAGCAGCCCGGGACAGGGGTACGAGCAGTACTTC	CASSPGQGYEQYF
NA	TRBV5-1	NA	TRBJ2-3	TGCGCCAGCAGCCTTGCCAGAGGTAGCACAGATACGCAGTATTTT	CASSLARGSTDTQYF
NA	TRBV7-9	TRBD2	TRBJ2-5	TGTGCCAGCAGCTTGGGACTAGCGGGAGGAGGACTGTACCAAGAGACCCAGTACTTC	CASSLGLAGGGLYQETQYF
NA	TRBV5-5	NA	TRBJ2-7	TGTGCCAGCAGCTTAACAGGGCTCACCTACGAGCAGTACTTC	CASSLTGLTYEQYF
NA	TRBV18	NA	TRBJ2-5	TGTGCCAGCTCACCAGAAGAGACCCAGTACTTC	CASSPEETQYF
NA	TRBV5-1	NA	TRBJ2-7	TGCGCCAGCAGTGCCAATGGACAATACGAGCAGTACTTC	CASSANGQYEQYF
NA	TRBV30	NA	TRBJ2-6	TGTGCCTGGAGATCACTCTCTGGGGCCAACGTCCTGACTTTC	CAWRSLSGANVLTF
NA	TRBV19	NA	TRBJ2-1	TGTGCCAGTAGTATCGGAGCGGCTACCTACAATGAGCAGTTCTTC	CASSIGAATYNEQFF
NA	TRBV18	TRBD1	TRBJ2-1	TGTGCCAGCTCACGCGGGACAGGGCAGACTGAGCAGTTCTTC	CASSRGTGQTEQFF
NA	TRBV4-1	NA	TRBJ2-1	TGCGCCAGCAGCCAAGATCATCTCTATCGGGCATGGGAGCAGTTCTTC	CASSQDHLYRAWEQFF
NA	TRBV28	NA	TRBJ2-5	TGTGCCAGCAGTTTTAGGGGCGGATCAACGGAGACCCAGTACTTC	CASSFRGGSTETQYF
NA	TRBV5-1	NA	TRBJ2-3	TGCGCCAGCAGCTTGGGGTCTGCCTCAGATACGCAGTATTTT	CASSLGSASDTQYF
once	TRBV10-3	NA	TRBJ2-7	TGTGCCATCAGCCGGGAGCCGTACGAGCAGTACTTC	CAISREPYEQYF
NA	TRBV28	NA	TRBJ1-2	TGTGCCAGCAGCCAACCTACAGGAGCGAAAGCCTATGGCTACACCTTC	CASSQPTGAKAYGYTF
few	TRBV2	NA	TRBJ1-2	TGTGCCAGCAGAGGGGGTCTAGGCTACACCTTC	CASRGGLGYTF
NA	TRBV5-5	NA	TRBJ2-1	TGTGCCAGCAGATGGACAGGGCGATCAACCGGGACTAGCTCAGATGAGCAGTTCTTC	CASRWTGRSTGTSSDEQFF
NA	TRBV11-2	NA	TRBJ1-5	TGTGCCAGCAGCTTAGAATCAGGGTCTTGGCCCCAGCATTTT	CASSLESGSWPQHF
NA	TRBV9	NA	TRBJ2-5	TGTGCCAGCAGCGTAGACGTCCAAGAGACCCAGTACTTC	CASSVDVQETQYF
NA	TRBV28	TRBD1	TRBJ2-7	TGTGCCAGCAGTTTATTCGGACAGGGCTCCTACGAGCAGTACTTC	CASSLFGQGSYEQYF
once	TRBV28	TRBD2	TRBJ2-7	TGTGCCAGCAGCCAACTAGCGGGAGGGGACGAGCAGTACTTC	CASSQLAGGDEQYF
NA	TRBV28	NA	TRBJ2-1	TGTGCCAGCAGTTTATTATCCCTTTTCAATGAGCAGTTCTTC	CASSLLSLFNEQFF
NA	TRBV30	NA	TRBJ2-2	TGTGCCTGGAGAGTCGGCGGGATGGGGCTTACCGGGGAGCTGTTTTTT	CAWRVGGMGLTGELFF
NA	TRBV19	NA	TRBJ1-1	TGTGCCACCAGGAGAGGGCCCAGAGAGGGCACTGAAGCTTTCTTT	CATRRGPREGTEAFF
NA	TRBV25-1	NA	TRBJ2-6	TGTGCCAGCAGTGAGTATGGGGTCACTGGGGCCAACGTCCTGACTTTC	CASSEYGVTGANVLTF
NA	TRBV7-6	NA	TRBJ1-6	TGTGCCAGCAGCTTGAGCTCCTATAATTCACCCCTCCACTTT	CASSLSSYNSPLHF
NA	TRBV6-5	NA	TRBJ2-2	TGTGCCAGCTCCCCCAGGAGCGTTATCGGGGAGCTGTTTTTT	CASSPRSVIGELFF
NA	TRBV6-6	NA	TRBJ2-7	TGTGCCAGCAGTTACAGGGCAGCCTACGAGCAGTACTTC	CASSYRAAYEQYF
NA	TRBV28	TRBD1	TRBJ2-2	TGTGCCAGCAGTTACCCCCAGGGGGTTGCCGGGGAGCTGTTTTTT	CASSYPQGVAGELFF
NA	TRBV18	TRBD2	TRBJ2-1	TGTGCCAGCTCACCAAGGGCAGGGACTAGCGGGAGTGGCAATGAGCAGTTCTTC	CASSPRAGTSGSGNEQFF
NA	TRBV7-8	NA	TRBJ2-7	TGTGCCAGCAGCTTAGACCTAAATTCCTACAGCTCCTACGAGCAGTACTTC	CASSLDLNSYSSYEQYF
NA	TRBV19	NA	TRBJ2-1	TGTGCCAGTAGTTCTAGGTATGAGCAGTTCTTC	CASSSRYEQFF
NA	TRBV19	TRBD1	TRBJ2-5	TGTGCCAGTAGTATTTTAGGGACAGGGGTAGAGACCCAGTACTTC	CASSILGTGVETQYF
NA	TRBV19	NA	TRBJ2-2	TGTGCCAGTAGTATGCTCCTCCAGGGCGACACCGGGGAGCTGTTTTTT	CASSMLLQGDTGELFF
once	TRBV29-1	NA	TRBJ2-7	TGCAGCGGAGGGCAGGACTACGAGCAGTACTTC	CSGGQDYEQYF
NA	TRBV2	NA	TRBJ1-2	TGTGCCAGCCCTTATCCTAACAGGGACCAAAACTATGGCTACACCTTC	CASPYPNRDQNYGYTF
NA	TRBV4-2	NA	TRBJ2-3	TGTGCCAGCAGCCATCCCCCCGGGTGGACCTCTAGCACAGATACGCAGTATTTT	CASSHPPGWTSSTDTQYF
NA	TRBV29-1	NA	TRBJ1-3	TGCAGCGTTGAACTGGCGGCCCTACCAGGGGGAAACACCATATATTTT	CSVELAALPGGNTIYF
NA	TRBV5-4	NA	TRBJ1-2	TGTGCCAGCAGCTTGGGTGGGGAGAAGGGCTATGGCTACACCTTC	CASSLGGEKGYGYTF
NA	TRBV4-1	TRBD2	TRBJ2-7	TGCGCCAGCAGCCAAGGACTAGCGGCAACCTACGAGCAGTACTTC	CASSQGLAATYEQYF
once	TRBV25-1	NA	TRBJ2-7	TGTGCCAGCAGTAATATCGCCGAGCAGTACTTC	CASSNIAEQYF
NA	TRBV2	TRBD1	TRBJ2-2	TGTGCCAGCTGGGACAGGGGGAAGGTCGGGGAGCTGTTTTTT	CASWDRGKVGELFF